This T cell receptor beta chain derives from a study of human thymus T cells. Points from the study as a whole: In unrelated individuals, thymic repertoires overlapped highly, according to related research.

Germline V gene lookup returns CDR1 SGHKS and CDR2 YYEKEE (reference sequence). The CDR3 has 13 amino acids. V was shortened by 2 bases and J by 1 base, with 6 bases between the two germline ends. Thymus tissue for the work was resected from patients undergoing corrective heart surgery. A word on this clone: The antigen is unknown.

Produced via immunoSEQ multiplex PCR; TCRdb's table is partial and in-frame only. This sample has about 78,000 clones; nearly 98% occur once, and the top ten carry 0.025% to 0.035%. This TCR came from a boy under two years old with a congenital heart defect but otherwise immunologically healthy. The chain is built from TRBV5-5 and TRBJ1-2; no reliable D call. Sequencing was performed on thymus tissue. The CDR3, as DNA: TGTGCCAGCAGCTTCGACGTTAACTATGGCTACACCTTC. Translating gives CASSFDVNYGYTF.